Below are 16 T cell receptor beta chains sequenced from a single sample in a study of cytomegalovirus exposure and HLA in healthy donors. 60 Vbeta and 13 Jbeta primers were used in PCR. Some clones are missing from TCRdb's copy, which holds only in-frame ones; the method was immunoSEQ multiplex PCR. Here the sample spans some 170,000 clones, around 75% being singletons. The sequencing sample was made of PBMCs. All receptors come from a male donor in good health and CMV-seronegative.

The chain links TRBV7-9 to TRBJ2-1; 10 positions match TRBD1. Trimming at V came to 2 bases and at J to 1 base, leaving 2 bases not matched to a gene. This CDR3 has 16 amino acids. CDR1 SEHNR and CDR2 FQNEAQ come from the germline V gene (reference sequence). In DNA form, the CDR3 reads TGTGCCAGCAGCTTATTGGGACAGGGGTCCTACAATGAGCAGTTCTTC. Protein product: CASSLLGQGSYNEQFF.

This chain uses TRBV28 with TRBJ1-2; no clear D gene. The CDR3 contains 14 residues. Germline V lookup: CDR1 MDHEN, CDR2 SYDVKM. Deletions cut 6 bases from V and 2 bases from J, with 13 bases between. The CDR3 DNA is TGTGCCAGCAGCCCGCCCTCTATGAACTATGGCTACACCTTC. Its protein is CASSPPSMNYGYTF.

This rearrangement joins TRBV30 to TRBJ1-5; D is undetermined. The germline V and J ends were trimmed by 2 bases and 2 bases, with 10 bases remaining between them. The CDR3 spans 14 residues. The V gene's germline CDR1 is GTSNPN and CDR2 SVGIG (reference sequence). CDR3 protein: CAWSKDGGNQPQHF. The DNA for the CDR3 is TGTGCCTGGAGTAAGGACGGGGGCAATCAGCCCCAGCATTTT.

This clone was observed a single time. The J gene is TRBJ1-5, the V gene TRBV30, with D possibly TRBD1 on 5 matching bases. The ends were cut back, 4 bases at V and 3 bases at J, with 13 bases in the middle. The CDR3 consists of 14 residues. Germline CDR1 is GTSNPN and CDR2 is SVGIG (reference sequence). CDR3 coding DNA: TGTGCCTGGACCCCTGACAGTACCAATCAGCCCCAGCATTTT. Its translation is CAWTPDSTNQPQHF.

This clone showed up just a few times. The J gene is TRBJ1-2, the V gene TRBV20-1; D perhaps matches TRBD1 (5 bases). Germline loops: CDR1 DFQATT, CDR2 SNEGSKA (reference sequence). CDR3 size: 11 residues. V was clipped by 6 bases and J by 4 bases, with 9 bases between them. As DNA, the CDR3 is TGCAGTGCGACGACAGTCTATGGCTACACCTTC. It translates to CSATTVYGYTF.

V usage is TRBV11-2 and J usage is TRBJ1-3; D remains ambiguous. Germline V lookup: CDR1 SGHAT, CDR2 FQNNGV. With 1 base removed from V and 0 bases from J, the gap between germline ends came to 7 bases. The CDR3 is 15 amino acids. The CDR3 DNA sequence: TGTGCCAGCAGCTTAGTGGCGGCCTCTGGAAACACCATATATTTT. This encodes CASSLVAASGNTIYF. The whole variable domain, filled in from reference TRBV11-2 and TRBJ1-3, reads EAGVAQSPRYKIIEKRQSVAFWCNPISGHATLYWYQQILGQGPKLLIQFQNNGVVDDSQLPKDRFSAERLKGVDSTLKIQPAKLEDSAVYLCASSLVAASGNTIYFGEGSWLTVV.

This clone was seen a single time. This chain uses TRBV10-3 with TRBJ1-1, with D hard to call. The V gene lost 4 bases and the J gene lost 8 bases, with 11 bases spanning the gap. This CDR3 spans 12 amino acids. Germline CDR1 reads ENHRY; CDR2 reads SYGVKD. This CDR3 reads CAISGAQREAFF. The CDR3 DNA sequence: TGTGCCATCAGTGGGGCTCAAAGGGAAGCTTTCTTT.

This rearrangement joins TRBV25-1 to TRBJ1-3; D unclear. This CDR3 contains 13 residues. The ends were cut back, 9 bases at V and 0 bases at J, with 9 bases in the middle. Germline lookup yields CDR1 MGHDK and CDR2 SYGVNS. CDR3 bases: TGTGCCAGTAGACATTTCTCTGGAAACACCATATATTTT. This translates into CASRHFSGNTIYF.

This chain connects TRBV19 to TRBJ1-5; D is ambiguous. Trimming stripped 2 bases from V and 7 bases from J, with 18 bases between. Germline V gives CDR1 LNHDA, CDR2 SQIVND (reference sequence). The CDR3 sequence is 16 residues long. CDR3 sequence reads: CASSISGGLVGQPQHF. The CDR3 DNA follows: TGTGCCAGTAGTATATCTGGAGGGCTCGTAGGCCAGCCCCAGCATTTT.

This clone occurred a few times. Other nucleotide sequences from this sample produce the same CDR3. V usage is TRBV29-1 and J usage is TRBJ1-1; 8 positions match TRBD1. The CDR3 totals 13 residues. Germline V CDR1 and CDR2: SQVTM, ANQGSEA. Unmatched junction bases numbered 2, after V lost 3 bases and J lost 2 bases. CDR3 nucleotides: TGCAGCGTTGAGGGACAGGTAAACACTGAAGCTTTCTTT. The encoded protein is CSVEGQVNTEAFF.

The chain uses TRBV7-2 and TRBJ1-2; TRBD1 matches at 8 bases. Germline assignment: CDR1 SGHTA and CDR2 FQGNSA. This CDR3 comprises 13 residues. Trimming cost V 6 bases and J 6 bases; bases outside gene matches: 6. The CDR3 coding sequence is TGTGCCAGCAGTAAGGACAGGGTCCATGGCTACACCTTC. The encoded protein is CASSKDRVHGYTF.

V and J are TRBV7-4 and TRBJ1-5; D is perhaps TRBD1 (6 bases). V was shortened by 1 base and J by 7 bases, with 14 bases between the two germline ends. Germline V CDR1 and CDR2: SGHVT, SQSDAQ. This CDR3 is 15 amino acids long. CDR3 nucleotide sequence: TGTGCCAGCAGCTTAGAGATCCAGGGACACCAGCCCCAGCATTTT. Its translation is CASSLEIQGHQPQHF.

The chain employs TRBV10-3 and TRBJ1-1; 7 positions agree with TRBD1. Germline values: CDR1 ENHRY, CDR2 SYGVKD. V was clipped by 3 bases and J by 7 bases; unmatched bases: 11. The CDR3 contains 15 residues. CDR3: CAISDFDRGRVEAFF. The CDR3 coding sequence is TGTGCCATCAGTGATTTCGATAGGGGGCGGGTTGAAGCTTTCTTT.

In regard to this clone: A junction end diverges from the germline sequence, so it may reflect a read error. The rearrangement links TRBV7-2 to TRBJ1-2, with TRBD1 as a possible D gene (6 bases). The CDR3 sequence is 13 residues long. Germline V gene data show CDR1 as SGHTA and CDR2 as FQGNSA. This CDR3 is CASSLDRGGGHTF. The DNA for the CDR3 is TGTGCCAGCAGCTTAGACAGAGGGGGTGGCCACACCTTC.

The chain couples TRBV27 to TRBJ1-6; 9 bases map to TRBD1. Trimming took 6 bases from V and 8 from J; bases not matched to a gene: 14. Germline V gene data show CDR1 as MNHEY and CDR2 as SMNVEV (reference sequence). The CDR3 is made up of 17 amino acids. The CDR3 DNA reads as TGTGCCAGCAGACGGGACAGGGATGTGAGGCGATATTCACCCCTCCACTTT. This sequence encodes CASRRDRDVRRYSPLHF.

CDR3 sequence (DNA): TGTGCCAGCAGCTCAACCGGGACAGCGAACTATGGCTACACCTTC. Amino acids: CASSSTGTANYGYTF. The chain has TRBV5-6 and TRBJ1-2, with 7 bases that match TRBD1. The CDR3 has 15 amino acids. Trimming took 3 bases from V and 2 from J; bases not matched to a gene: 7. The germline V gene has CDR1 SGHDT and CDR2 YYEEEE.